The 22 T cell receptor beta chains given below trace back to one sample, sequenced in a study of response to subunit inactivated influenza vaccine. TCRdb independently ran MiXCR on the RT-PCR reads; one entry per CDR3 protein. The repertoire consists of about 520,000 distinct CDR3 sequences, with roughly 27% occurring once and the leading ten covering less than 2.5%. Source: CD4+ T cells sorted from PBMCs, taken around 5 days after vaccination. Receptor source: a man aged 45-65 years who received an inactivated influenza vaccine.

V usage is TRBV20-1 and J usage is TRBJ2-1; 9 bases agree with TRBD1. V shed 5 bases and J 5 bases; nucleotides not matched to a gene: 13. The germline gives CDR1 DFQATT, CDR2 SNEGSKA (reference sequence). The CDR3 is 16 residues long. The CDR3 sequence is CSAPDRGRQFNNEQFF. The CDR3 DNA reads TGCAGTGCTCCCGACAGGGGGAGACAATTTAACAATGAGCAGTTCTTC.

V is TRBV7-8 and J is TRBJ1-3, with unresolved D. V shed 3 bases and J shed 0 bases, with 9 bases lying between them. From germline, CDR1 is SGHVS and CDR2 FQNEAQ. The CDR3 is 15 residues long. DNA for the CDR3: TGTGCCAGCAGCTTCGACACCGGCTCTGGAAACACCATATATTTT. Translating it yields CASSFDTGSGNTIYF.

J is TRBJ2-1 and V is TRBV7-3, with D unresolved. The germline V gene encodes CDR1 SGHTA and CDR2 FQGTGA. V gave up 0 bases and J gave up 7 bases, with 7 bases separating them. CDR3 length equals 13 residues. The DNA for the CDR3 is TGTGCCAGCAGCTTAACTTCCAGGAATGAGCAGTTCTTC. This codes for CASSLTSRNEQFF.

The J gene is TRBJ1-5, the V gene TRBV12-3 or TRBV12-4; D uncertain. The germline V and J ends were trimmed by 5 bases and 9 bases, with 20 bases remaining between them. CDR3 length: 15 residues. The CDR3 region has the DNA TGTGCCAGCAGTCAACAAGTCGCCCTATGGTGGCCCCAGCATTTT. Encoded protein: CASSQQVALWWPQHF.

Here the CDR3 reads CASSGTSGETQYF. For the CDR3, the DNA is TGCGCCAGCAGCGGAACTAGCGGGGAGACCCAGTACTTC. The chain recombines TRBV5-1 with TRBJ2-5, with 9 bases that match TRBD2. The ends lost 4 bases at V and 5 bases at J; junction bases unmatched: 3. The CDR3 totals 13 residues. CDR1 is SGHRS, CDR2 YFSETQ, per germline.

This clonotype has at least ten counts. The rearrangement links TRBV29-1 to TRBJ1-1; D is ambiguous. V lost 3 bases and J 0 bases, leaving 11 bases between the germline ends. Germline-derived CDR1 and CDR2 are SQVTM and ANQGSEA. This CDR3 contains 14 residues. Written as DNA, the CDR3 is TGCAGCGTTGATTTATTTCGGATGAACACTGAAGCTTTCTTT. As protein: CSVDLFRMNTEAFF.

In its sample, this clonotype was seen a few times. The CDR3 here is CASSSTLAYEQYF. DNA for the CDR3: TGCGCCAGCAGCTCGACCTTGGCCTACGAGCAGTACTTC. V is TRBV5-1 and J is TRBJ2-7; D gene ambiguous. This CDR3 has 13 amino acids. V was shortened by 3 bases and J by 2 bases, with 9 bases between the two germline ends. The germline CDR1 and CDR2 sequences are SGHRS and YFSETQ.

The V and J genes are TRBV29-1 and TRBJ1-2; a weak D match, TRBD1 (6 bases). This CDR3 is built from 16 residues. Deletions cut 7 bases from V and 6 bases from J, with 27 bases between. Germline V CDR1 and CDR2: SQVTM, ANQGSEA. The CDR3 DNA reads TGCAGCGCGGGAGGCACAGGGAAGCAAGGTTCGAATGGCTACACCTTC. Translated, it gives CSAGGTGKQGSNGYTF.

The chain couples TRBV2 to TRBJ1-2, with a tentative D call TRBD1 (5 bases). Per germline, CDR1 SNHLY and CDR2 FYNNEI. The ends were cut back, 0 bases at V and 2 bases at J, with 16 bases in the middle. This CDR3 is 17 amino acids long. The CDR3 sequence: CASSEAGTQYSNYGYTF. DNA for the CDR3: TGTGCCAGCAGTGAAGCCGGGACCCAATATAGCAACTATGGCTACACCTTC.

This clonotype was picked up a small number of times. The chain recombines TRBV12-3 or TRBV12-4 with TRBJ2-7; 7 bases map to TRBD1. This CDR3 comprises 13 residues. V was pared by 2 bases and J by 6 bases, with 4 bases of the junction left unmatched. The CDR3 coding sequence is TGTGCCAGCAGTTTACAGGGGGTGGGCGAGCAGTACTTC. Protein product: CASSLQGVGEQYF.

The rearrangement links TRBV12-3 or TRBV12-4 to TRBJ2-7; D is possibly TRBD2 (5 bases). Trimming took off 6 bases at V and 4 bases at J, with 13 bases between the two ends. The CDR3 contains 13 residues. This CDR3 reads CASSPTTRYEQYF. The CDR3 DNA reads as TGTGCCAGCAGCCCCACCACTAGGTACGAGCAGTACTTC.

The genes are TRBV6-2 or TRBV6-3 and TRBJ2-1, with 7 bases that match TRBD1. J lost 6 bases, V lost 4 bases, and 9 bases had no gene match. Germline CDR1 is MNHEY and CDR2 is SVGEGT. There are 15 residues in the CDR3. In DNA, the CDR3 is TGTGCCAGCAGTTTGGGGGACAGACCCTCCAATGAGCAGTTCTTC. It specifies CASSLGDRPSNEQFF.

The genes are TRBV20-1 and TRBJ2-3; D remains unclear. V gave up 1 base and J gave up 2 bases, with 13 bases separating them. Germline-derived CDR1 and CDR2 are DFQATT and SNEGSKA (reference sequence). CDR3 length equals 15 residues. CDR3 DNA sequence: TGCAGTGCTAGAGCCCCTACGGGCCCCACAGATACGCAGTATTTT. This codes for CSARAPTGPTDTQYF.

This chain connects TRBV11-1 to TRBJ2-4; D ambiguous. V lost 5 bases and J 8 bases, leaving 16 bases between the germline ends. CDR3 length: 14 residues. CDR1 and CDR2 from the germline V gene are SGHAT and FQDESV (reference sequence). CDR3 sequence reads: CASSLQGVGDIQYF. The CDR3, as DNA: TGTGCCAGCAGCCTCCAAGGAGTCGGAGACATTCAGTACTTC. Drawing the rest from reference TRBV11-1 and TRBJ2-4, the complete variable domain is EAEVAQSPRYKITEKSQAVAFWCDPISGHATLYWYRQILGQGPELLVQFQDESVVDDSQLPKDRFSAERLKGVDSTLKIQPAELGDSAMYLCASSLQGVGDIQYFGAGTRLSVL.

To note about this clonotype: The CDR3 carries no conserved terminal phenylalanine or tryptophan, so it likely arises from a read error. No DNA is shown, since the ends of the CDR3 on it are uncertain; the CDR3 is the one TCRdb lists. The gene calls are TRBV6-6 and TRBJ2-1; TRBD2, the table's D call, lacks a check against the DNA. Germline-derived CDR1 and CDR2 are MNHNY and SVGAGI (reference sequence). The CDR3 sequence runs 13 residues, both termini included. This CDR3 reads CASSYTLAGGLFL.

This clonotype was observed many times. The chain couples TRBV5-1 to TRBJ1-2; D gene uncertain. V lost 4 bases and J lost 7, with 20 bases in between. Looked up from germline, CDR1 is SGHRS and CDR2 is YFSETQ. The CDR3 sequence is 15 residues long. The CDR3 loop is CASSLARGPSSGYTF. DNA for the CDR3: TGCGCCAGCAGCCTTGCTCGCGGTCCGAGTTCTGGCTACACCTTC.

This clonotype was detected only a few times. The chain couples TRBV5-6 to TRBJ2-3; 8 positions match TRBD1. CDR1 SGHDT and CDR2 YYEEEE come from the germline V gene. J was trimmed by 1 base and V by 5 bases; bases with no gene match: 3. CDR3 size: 14 residues. CDR3 coding DNA: TGTGCCAGCAGGAGACAGGGGCGCACAGATACGCAGTATTTT. The encoded protein is CASRRQGRTDTQYF. Using reference TRBV5-6 and TRBJ2-3 for the parts outside the CDR3, the full variable domain is DAGVTQSPTHLIKTRGQQVTLRCSPKSGHDTVSWYQQALGQGPQFIFQYYEEEERQRGNFPDRFSGHQFPNYSSELNVNALLLGDSALYLCASRRQGRTDTQYFGPGTRLTVL.

This clonotype has ten or more counts. The chain recombines TRBV29-1 with TRBJ2-1; D might be TRBD2 (5 bases). V was shortened by 6 bases and J by 0 bases, with 12 bases between the two germline ends. The CDR3 loop spans 14 amino acids. Germline V gene data show CDR1 as SQVTM and CDR2 as ANQGSEA. Written as DNA, the CDR3 is TGCAGCGTCCCCCGACGGGGCTCCTACAATGAGCAGTTCTTC. The encoded protein is CSVPRRGSYNEQFF.

This clonotype was counted only a few times. The chain combines TRBV4-3 with TRBJ2-1; TRBD2 is a possible D gene (6 bases). The CDR3 consists of 15 residues. CDR1 and CDR2 from the germline V gene are LGHNA and YSLEER. Trimming stripped 4 bases from V and 6 bases from J, with 16 bases between. DNA for the CDR3: TGCGCCAGCAGCCCGGGCGGGACTGTCTCCAATGAGCAGTTCTTC. Encoded protein: CASSPGGTVSNEQFF.

The chain links TRBV5-1 to TRBJ2-7; 7 bases line up with TRBD1. The CDR3 is made up of 15 amino acids. V trimming: 4 bases; J trimming: 1 base; junction bases outside the gene matches: 8. Germline CDR1 SGHRS, CDR2 YFSETQ. The CDR3 is CASSGTGVTSYEQYF. In DNA, the CDR3 is TGCGCCAGCAGCGGAACAGGGGTTACTTCCTACGAGCAGTACTTC.

J is TRBJ2-1 and V is TRBV24-1, with TRBD1 matching 8 bases. The CDR3 runs to 16 residues. Germline V gene lookup returns CDR1 KGHDR and CDR2 SFDVKD. The J segment lost 1 base and the V segment lost 8 bases, leaving 9 bases of the junction unmatched. The CDR3 nucleotides read TGTGCCACCAATGACCAGGACAGGGTTTCCTACAATGAGCAGTTCTTC. It encodes CATNDQDRVSYNEQFF.

This clonotype was seen ten or more times. The chain joins TRBV12-3 or TRBV12-4 to TRBJ2-7; 8 bases line up with TRBD1. This CDR3 contains 15 residues. The V segment lost 2 bases and the J segment 2 bases; nucleotides outside the gene matches: 5. The CDR3 DNA follows: TGTGCCAGCAGTTTATTTCCAGGGGGCCCCTACGAGCAGTACTTC. This gives the protein CASSLFPGGPYEQYF.